The present T cell receptor (beta chain) was sequenced within a study of OX40 agonist ivuxolimab in advanced cancers. Germline CDR1 MNHNY, CDR2 SVGAGI (reference sequence). Trimming cost V 6 bases and J 8 bases, with 16 bases left between them. This CDR3 is 14 amino acids long. The assay was immunoSEQ multiplex PCR, and TCRdb's table has in-frame clones only and misses some. This sample has about 61,000 clones, with about 92% found just once. The chain recombines TRBV6-6 with TRBJ1-4; D remains unclear. The source is an adult with an advanced solid tumor such as melanoma, head and neck, liver or kidney cancer. Sequenced here: CD4+ or CD8+ T cells sorted from blood, sampled in a trial of the OX40 agonist ivuxolimab. The CDR3, as DNA: TGTGCCAGCAGGCTAAGGACTCCGCGGGAAAAACTGTTTTTT. This gives the protein CASRLRTPREKLFF.